Reported below is one T cell receptor (beta chain). This sample was included in a study of cytomegalovirus exposure and HLA in healthy donors. The PCR contained 60 Vbeta and 13 Jbeta primers. Produced via immunoSEQ multiplex PCR; TCRdb's table is partial and in-frame only. The table includes 90,000 to 130,000 clones, roughly 73% detected once. V lost 4 bases to trimming and J lost 1 base; unmatched junction nucleotides: 2. The CDR3 consists of 13 residues. CDR1 is GTSNPN and CDR2 is SVGIG in the germline V gene (reference sequence). This chain links TRBV30 with TRBJ2-5; 8 nucleotides match TRBD2. This sequence was found in a woman younger than 45 in good health and CMV-seronegative. The sample comprised PBMCs. CDR3 sequence (DNA): TGTGCCTGGATGCGGGGGGCCCAAGAGACCCAGTACTTC. Translating gives CAWMRGAQETQYF.